This T cell receptor beta chain was identified in a study of ipilimumab plus nivolumab after autologous stem cell transplantation. About the study: Typical patient got roughly 5 ipilimumab doses and roughly 8 nivolumab doses (median).

Sequencing was performed with immunoSEQ multiplex PCR; in TCRdb, only in-frame clones are kept and a portion is missing. Seen here are about 47,000 clones, roughly 88% observed once, and the top ten hold nearly 0.9%. CDR3 size: 13 residues. Germline values: CDR1 MNHEY, CDR2 SVGAGI. Trimming removed 4 bases from V and 7 bases from J; junction bases left unmatched: 5. Material: PBMCs, obtained in a trial of ipilimumab plus nivolumab as post-transplant consolidation. J is TRBJ2-7 and V is TRBV6-5; the match to TRBD1 covers 9 bases. The receptor was isolated from a male donor with multiple myeloma. The CDR3 protein is CASSFATGGEQYF. Here the CDR3 DNA reads TGTGCCAGCAGTTTCGCGACAGGGGGGGAGCAGTACTTC.